The subject of this entry is one T cell receptor beta chain. CDR3 length equals 13 residues. The trim removed 6 bases at V and 8 bases at J, leaving 9 bases unmatched. The germline V gene encodes CDR1 SNHLY and CDR2 FYNNEI. This record comes from a study of control samples from healthy donors and cancer patients. Assay: immunoSEQ multiplex PCR; the TCRdb copy retains only in-frame clones and omits some. The sample contains approximately 160,000 clones, more than 85% of which appear only once. The sequencing input was blood. V usage is TRBV2 and J usage is TRBJ1-1; 7 bases are shared with TRBD1. This receptor was obtained from a woman in her thirties in good health. In DNA form, the CDR3 reads TGTGCCAGCAGCAAGGGACAGTTTGAGGAAGCTTTCTTT. The encoded protein is CASSKGQFEEAFF.